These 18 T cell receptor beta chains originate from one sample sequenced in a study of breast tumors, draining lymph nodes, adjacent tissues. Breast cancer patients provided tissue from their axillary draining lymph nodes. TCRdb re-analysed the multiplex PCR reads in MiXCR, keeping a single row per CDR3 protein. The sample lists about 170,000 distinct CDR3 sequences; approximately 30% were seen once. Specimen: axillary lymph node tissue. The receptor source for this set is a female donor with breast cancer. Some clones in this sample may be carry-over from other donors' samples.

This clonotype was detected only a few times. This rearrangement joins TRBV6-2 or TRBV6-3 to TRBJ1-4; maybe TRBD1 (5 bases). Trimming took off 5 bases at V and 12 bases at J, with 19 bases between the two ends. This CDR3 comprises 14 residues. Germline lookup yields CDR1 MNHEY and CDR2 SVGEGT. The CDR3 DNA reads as TGTGCCAGCAGTGCCCGAGGGGCCGAGGCGGAACTGTTTTTT. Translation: CASSARGAEAELFF.

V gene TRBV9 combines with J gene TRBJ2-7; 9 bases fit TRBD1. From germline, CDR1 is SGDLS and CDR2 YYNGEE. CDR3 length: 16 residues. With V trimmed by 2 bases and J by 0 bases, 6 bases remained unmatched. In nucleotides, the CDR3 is TGTGCCAGCAGCGTTGAGGGGGGACAGGGCTCCTACGAGCAGTACTTC. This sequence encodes CASSVEGGQGSYEQYF.

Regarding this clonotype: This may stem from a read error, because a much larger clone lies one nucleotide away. The CDR3: CANSTPRTGNYGYTF. The DNA for the CDR3 is TGTGCCAACAGTACCCCTCGAACTGGGAACTATGGCTACACCTTC. The chain has TRBV10-3 and TRBJ1-2; D remains unclear. The germline V gene encodes CDR1 ENHRY and CDR2 SYGVKD. CDR3 length: 15 amino acids.

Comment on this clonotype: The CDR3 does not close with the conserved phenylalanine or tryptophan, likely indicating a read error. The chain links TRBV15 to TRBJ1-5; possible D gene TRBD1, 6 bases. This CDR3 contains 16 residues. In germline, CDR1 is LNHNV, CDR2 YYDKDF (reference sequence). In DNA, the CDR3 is TGTGCTACCAGCAGAAATACCCCAGGGGGCAATCAGCCCCAGCATCTT. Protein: CATSRNTPGGNQPQHL.

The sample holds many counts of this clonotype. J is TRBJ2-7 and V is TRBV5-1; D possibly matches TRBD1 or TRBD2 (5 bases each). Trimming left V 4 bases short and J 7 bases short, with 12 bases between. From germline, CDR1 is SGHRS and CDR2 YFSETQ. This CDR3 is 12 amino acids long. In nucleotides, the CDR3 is TGCGCCAGCAGCGGGGGACCTGGGGAGCAGTACTTC. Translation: CASSGGPGEQYF.

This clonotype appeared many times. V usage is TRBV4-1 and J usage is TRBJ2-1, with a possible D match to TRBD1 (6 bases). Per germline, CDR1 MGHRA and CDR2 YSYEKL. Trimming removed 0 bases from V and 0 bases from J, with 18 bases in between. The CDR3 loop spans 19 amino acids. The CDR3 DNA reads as TGCGCCAGCAGCCAAGAACAGGGAAAATTCTTGAGCTCCTACAATGAGCAGTTCTTC. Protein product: CASSQEQGKFLSSYNEQFF.

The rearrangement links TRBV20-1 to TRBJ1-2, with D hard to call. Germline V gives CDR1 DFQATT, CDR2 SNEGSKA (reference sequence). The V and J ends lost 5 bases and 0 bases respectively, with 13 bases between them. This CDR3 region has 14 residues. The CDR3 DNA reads TGCAGTGCTCAATCCGTGGGAGCTAACTATGGCTACACCTTC. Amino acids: CSAQSVGANYGYTF.

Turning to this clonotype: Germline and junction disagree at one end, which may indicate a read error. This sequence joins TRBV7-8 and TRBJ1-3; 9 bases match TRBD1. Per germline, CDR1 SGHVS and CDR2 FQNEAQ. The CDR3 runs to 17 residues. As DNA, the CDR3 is TGTGCCAGCAGCCAGGGGACAGGGAGTTACTCTGGAAACCCCATATATTTT. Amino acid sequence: CASSQGTGSYSGNPIYF.

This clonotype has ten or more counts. The CDR3 loop reads CASSLRALASSYNEQFF. CDR3 DNA sequence: TGTGCCAGCAGCTTAAGGGCTCTAGCGAGCTCCTACAATGAGCAGTTCTTC. The chain recombines TRBV7-3 with TRBJ2-1; D may be TRBD2 (6 bases). The V end lost 1 base, the J end lost 0 bases, and 13 bases lay between the germline ends. This CDR3 has 17 residues. CDR1 and CDR2 from the germline V gene are SGHTA and FQGTGA. Drawing the rest from reference TRBV7-3 and TRBJ2-1, the complete variable domain is GAGVSQTPSNKVTEKGKYVELRCDPISGHTALYWYRQSLGQGPEFLIYFQGTGAADDSGLPNDRFFAVRPEGSVSTLKIQRTERGDSAVYLCASSLRALASSYNEQFFGPGTRLTVL.

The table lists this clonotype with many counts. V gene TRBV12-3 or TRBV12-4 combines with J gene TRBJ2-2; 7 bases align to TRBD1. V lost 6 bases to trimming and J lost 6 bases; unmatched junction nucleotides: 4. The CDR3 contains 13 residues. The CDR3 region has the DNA TGTGCCAGCAGGAGACAGGGCGCCGGGGAGCTGTTTTTT. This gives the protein CASRRQGAGELFF.

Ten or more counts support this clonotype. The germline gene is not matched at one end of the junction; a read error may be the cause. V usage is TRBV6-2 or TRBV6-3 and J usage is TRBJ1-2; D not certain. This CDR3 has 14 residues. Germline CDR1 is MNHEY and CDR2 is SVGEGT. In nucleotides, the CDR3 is TGTGCCAGCAGCTACTACACCCCTTCCTATGGCTACACCTTC. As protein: CASSYYTPSYGYTF.

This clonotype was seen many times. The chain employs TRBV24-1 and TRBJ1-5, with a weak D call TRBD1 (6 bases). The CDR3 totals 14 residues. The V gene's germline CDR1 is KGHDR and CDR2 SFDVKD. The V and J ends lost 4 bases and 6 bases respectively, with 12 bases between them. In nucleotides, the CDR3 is TGTGCCACCAGTGAGGGCAGGGGAGGTCAGCCCCAGCATTTT. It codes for CATSEGRGGQPQHF.

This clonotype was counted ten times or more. CDR3 nucleotide sequence: TGTGCCAGTAGGACTAGCGGGTTTAGTTCCTACAATGAGCAGTTCTTC. It encodes CASRTSGFSSYNEQFF. This sequence joins TRBV19 and TRBJ2-1, with TRBD2 identical over 10 bases. Germline lookup yields CDR1 LNHDA and CDR2 SQIVND (reference sequence). The CDR3 consists of 16 residues. The J segment lost 1 base and the V segment lost 6 bases, leaving 6 bases of the junction unmatched.

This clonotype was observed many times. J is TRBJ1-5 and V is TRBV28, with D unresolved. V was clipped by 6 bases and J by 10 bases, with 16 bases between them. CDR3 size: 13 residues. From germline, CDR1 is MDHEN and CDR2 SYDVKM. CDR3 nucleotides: TGTGCCAGCAGAGAAACTATTGGTCATCCCCAGCATTTT. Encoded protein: CASRETIGHPQHF.

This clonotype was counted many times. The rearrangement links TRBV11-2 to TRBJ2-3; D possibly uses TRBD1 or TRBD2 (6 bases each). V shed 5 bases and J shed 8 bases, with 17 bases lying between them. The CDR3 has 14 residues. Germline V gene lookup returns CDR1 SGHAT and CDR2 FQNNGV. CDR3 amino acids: CASSARGGLVTQYF. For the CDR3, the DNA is TGTGCCAGCAGCGCCCGAGGGGGACTGGTTACGCAGTATTTT.

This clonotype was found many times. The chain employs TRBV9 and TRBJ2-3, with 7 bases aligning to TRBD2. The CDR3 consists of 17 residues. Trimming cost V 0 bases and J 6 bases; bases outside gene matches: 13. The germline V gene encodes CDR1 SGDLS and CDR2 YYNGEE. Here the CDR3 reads CASSVAPGGGNSDTQYF. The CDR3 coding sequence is TGTGCCAGCAGCGTAGCCCCCGGCGGGGGAAATAGCGATACGCAGTATTTT.

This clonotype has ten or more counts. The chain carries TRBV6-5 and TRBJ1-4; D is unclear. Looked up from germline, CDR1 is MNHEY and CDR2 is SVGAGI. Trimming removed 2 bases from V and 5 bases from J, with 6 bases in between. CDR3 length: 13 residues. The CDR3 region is CASSYRGNEKLFF. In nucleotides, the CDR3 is TGTGCCAGCAGTTACCGTGGGAATGAAAAACTGTTTTTT.

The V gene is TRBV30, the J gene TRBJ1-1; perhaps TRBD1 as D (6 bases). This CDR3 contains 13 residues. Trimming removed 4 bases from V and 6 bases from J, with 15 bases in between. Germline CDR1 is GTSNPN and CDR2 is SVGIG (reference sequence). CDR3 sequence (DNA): TGTGCCTGGAAAGGGACATCTGGCGCTGAAGCTTTCTTT. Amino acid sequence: CAWKGTSGAEAFF.